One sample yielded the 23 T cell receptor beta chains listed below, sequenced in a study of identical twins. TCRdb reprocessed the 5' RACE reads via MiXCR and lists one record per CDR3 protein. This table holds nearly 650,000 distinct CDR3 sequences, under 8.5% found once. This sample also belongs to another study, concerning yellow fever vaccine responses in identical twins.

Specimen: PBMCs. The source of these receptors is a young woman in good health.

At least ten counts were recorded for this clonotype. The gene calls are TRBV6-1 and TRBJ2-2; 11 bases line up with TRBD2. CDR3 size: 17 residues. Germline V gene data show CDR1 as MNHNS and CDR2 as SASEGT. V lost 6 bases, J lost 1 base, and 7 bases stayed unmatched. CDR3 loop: CASSLLGLAGNTGELFF. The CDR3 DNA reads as TGTGCCAGCAGCCTGCTCGGACTAGCGGGGAACACCGGGGAGCTGTTTTTT.

CDR3 coding DNA: TGTGCCAGCAGCTTAAGACCTGGCGGACATGAGCAGTTCTTC. This gives the protein CASSLRPGGHEQFF. This chain uses TRBV7-8 with TRBJ2-1; D gene ambiguous. The length of the CDR3 is 14 residues. Per the germline V gene, CDR1 is SGHVS and CDR2 is FQNEAQ. Trimming removed 2 bases from V and 8 bases from J, with 13 bases in between.

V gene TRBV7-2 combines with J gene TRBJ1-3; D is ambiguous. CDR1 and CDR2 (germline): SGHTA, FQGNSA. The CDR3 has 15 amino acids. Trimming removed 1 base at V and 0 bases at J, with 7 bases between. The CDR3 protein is CASSLDPHSGNTIYF. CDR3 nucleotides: TGTGCCAGCAGCTTAGATCCGCACTCTGGAAACACCATATATTTT.

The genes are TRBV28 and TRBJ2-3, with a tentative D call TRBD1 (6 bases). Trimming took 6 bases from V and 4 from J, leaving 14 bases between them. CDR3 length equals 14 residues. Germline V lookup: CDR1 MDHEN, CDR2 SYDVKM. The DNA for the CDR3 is TGTGCCAGCAGAAAACAGGGTATGCCAGATACGCAGTATTTT. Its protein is CASRKQGMPDTQYF.

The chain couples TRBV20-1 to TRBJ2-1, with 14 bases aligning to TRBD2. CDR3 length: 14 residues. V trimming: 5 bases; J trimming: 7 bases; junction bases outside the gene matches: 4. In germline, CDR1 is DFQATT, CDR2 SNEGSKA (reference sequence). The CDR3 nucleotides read TGCAGTGCTCCCCGGACTAGCGGGAGGAATGAGCAGTTCTTC. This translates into CSAPRTSGRNEQFF.

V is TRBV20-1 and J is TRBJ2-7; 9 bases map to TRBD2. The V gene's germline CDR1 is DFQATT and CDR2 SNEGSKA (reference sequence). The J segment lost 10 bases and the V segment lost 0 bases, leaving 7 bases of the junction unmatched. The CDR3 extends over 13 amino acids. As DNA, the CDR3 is TGCAGTGCTAGAGAACCTAGCGGGATATTTCAGTACTTC. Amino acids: CSAREPSGIFQYF.

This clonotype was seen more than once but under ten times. CDR3 residues: CASSYPTRADTQYF. The DNA for the CDR3 is TGTGCCAGCAGTTACCCGACCCGGGCAGATACGCAGTATTTT. V is TRBV12-3 or TRBV12-4 and J is TRBJ2-3; no clear D. V was pared by 4 bases and J by 4 bases, with 12 bases between. The CDR3 length is 14 residues.

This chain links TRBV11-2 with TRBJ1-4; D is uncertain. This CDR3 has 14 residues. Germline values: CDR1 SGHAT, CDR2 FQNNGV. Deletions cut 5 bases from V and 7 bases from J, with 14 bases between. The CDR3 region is CASSQIGGGEKLFF. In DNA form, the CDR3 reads TGTGCCAGCAGCCAGATAGGTGGAGGTGAAAAACTGTTTTTT.

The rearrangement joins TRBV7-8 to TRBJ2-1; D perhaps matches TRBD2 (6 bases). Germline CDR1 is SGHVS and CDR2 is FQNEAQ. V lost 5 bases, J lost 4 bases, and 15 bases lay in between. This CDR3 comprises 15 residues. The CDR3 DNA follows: TGTGCCAGCAGCCCAGGCGGGGTCCAGTACAATGAGCAGTTCTTC. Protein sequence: CASSPGGVQYNEQFF.

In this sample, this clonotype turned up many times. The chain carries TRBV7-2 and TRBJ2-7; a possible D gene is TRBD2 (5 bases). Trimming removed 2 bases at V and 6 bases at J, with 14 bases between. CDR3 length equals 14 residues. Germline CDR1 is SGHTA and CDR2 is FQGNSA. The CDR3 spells CASSLSGPRGEQYF. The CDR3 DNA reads TGTGCCAGCAGCTTATCTGGACCCCGGGGCGAGCAGTACTTC.

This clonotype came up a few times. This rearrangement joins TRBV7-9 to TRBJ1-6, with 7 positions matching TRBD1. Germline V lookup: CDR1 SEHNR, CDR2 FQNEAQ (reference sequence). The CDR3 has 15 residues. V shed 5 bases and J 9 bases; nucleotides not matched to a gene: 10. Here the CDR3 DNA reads TGTGCCAGCAGCAATAGACAGGGCGATATTTCACCCCTCCACTTT. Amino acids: CASSNRQGDISPLHF.

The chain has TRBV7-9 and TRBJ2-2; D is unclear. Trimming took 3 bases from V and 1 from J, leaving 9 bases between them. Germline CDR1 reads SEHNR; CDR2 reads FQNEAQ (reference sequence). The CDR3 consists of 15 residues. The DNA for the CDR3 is TGTGCCAGCAGCTTGACTCCGGGGAACACCGGGGAGCTGTTTTTT. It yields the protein CASSLTPGNTGELFF. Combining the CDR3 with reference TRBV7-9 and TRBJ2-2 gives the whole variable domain DTGVSQNPRHKITKRGQNVTFRCDPISEHNRLYWYRQTLGQGPEFLTYFQNEAQLEKSRLLSDRFSAERPKGSFSTLEIQRTEQGDSAMYLCASSLTPGNTGELFFGEGSRLTVL.

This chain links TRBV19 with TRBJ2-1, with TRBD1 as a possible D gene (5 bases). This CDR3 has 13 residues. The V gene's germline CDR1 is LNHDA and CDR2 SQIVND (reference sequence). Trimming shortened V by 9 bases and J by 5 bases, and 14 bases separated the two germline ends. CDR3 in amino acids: CASRETGNNEQFF. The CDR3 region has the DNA TGTGCCAGCAGAGAAACAGGAAACAATGAGCAGTTCTTC. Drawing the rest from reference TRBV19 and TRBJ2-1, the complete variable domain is DGGITQSPKYLFRKEGQNVTLSCEQNLNHDAMYWYRQDPGQGLRLIYYSQIVNDFQKGDIAEGYSVSREKKESFPLTVTSAQKNPTAFYLCASRETGNNEQFFGPGTRLTVL.

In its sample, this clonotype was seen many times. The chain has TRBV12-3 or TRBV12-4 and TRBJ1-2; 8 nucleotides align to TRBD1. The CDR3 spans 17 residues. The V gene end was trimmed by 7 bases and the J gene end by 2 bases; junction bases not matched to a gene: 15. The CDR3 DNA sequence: TGTGCCAGCAATATTGGACAGGGAGTTAGTAGGAACTATGGCTACACCTTC. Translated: CASNIGQGVSRNYGYTF.

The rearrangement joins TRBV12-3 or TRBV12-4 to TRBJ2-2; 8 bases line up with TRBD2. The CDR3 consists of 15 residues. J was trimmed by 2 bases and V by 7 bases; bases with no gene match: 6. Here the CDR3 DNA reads TGTGCCAGCACCCAAGCGGGAGTTAACACCGGGGAGCTGTTTTTT. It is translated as CASTQAGVNTGELFF.

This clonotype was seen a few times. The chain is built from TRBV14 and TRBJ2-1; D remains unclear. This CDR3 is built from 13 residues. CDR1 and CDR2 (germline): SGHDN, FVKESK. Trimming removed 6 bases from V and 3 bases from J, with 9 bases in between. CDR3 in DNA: TGTGCCAGCAGGCTGGGGAACTACAATGAGCAGTTCTTC. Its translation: CASRLGNYNEQFF.

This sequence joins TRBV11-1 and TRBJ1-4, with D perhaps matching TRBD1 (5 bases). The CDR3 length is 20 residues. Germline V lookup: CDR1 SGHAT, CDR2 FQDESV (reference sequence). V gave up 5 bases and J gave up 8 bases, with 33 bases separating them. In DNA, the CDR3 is TGTGCCAGCAGCCCACCGCGCCAGGTCCCCAGGGAGGGGATTCGGGAAAAACTGTTTTTT. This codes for CASSPPRQVPREGIREKLFF.

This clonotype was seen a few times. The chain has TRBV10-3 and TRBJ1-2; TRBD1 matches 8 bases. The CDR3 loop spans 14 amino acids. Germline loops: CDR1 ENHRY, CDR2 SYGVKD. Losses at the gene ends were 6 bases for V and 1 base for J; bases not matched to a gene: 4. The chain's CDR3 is CAIRGDRGNYGYTF. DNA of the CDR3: TGTGCCATCAGAGGCGACAGGGGTAACTATGGCTACACCTTC.

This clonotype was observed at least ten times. CDR3: CASSLALGQGFEQFF. The CDR3 bases are TGCGCCAGCAGCTTGGCGCTTGGACAGGGCTTTGAGCAGTTCTTC. The chain combines TRBV5-1 with TRBJ2-1, with TRBD1 matching over 8 bases. Germline V gene data show CDR1 as SGHRS and CDR2 as YFSETQ. J was trimmed by 9 bases and V by 0 bases; bases with no gene match: 8. The CDR3 is 15 residues long.

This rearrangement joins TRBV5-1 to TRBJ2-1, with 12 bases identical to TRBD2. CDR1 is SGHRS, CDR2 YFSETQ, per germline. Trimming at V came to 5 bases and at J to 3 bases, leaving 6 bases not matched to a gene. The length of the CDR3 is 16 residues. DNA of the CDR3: TGCGCCAGCAGGTCTCTAGCGGGGGGGATCTACAATGAGCAGTTCTTC. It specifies CASRSLAGGIYNEQFF. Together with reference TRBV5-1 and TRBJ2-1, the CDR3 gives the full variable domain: KAGVTQTPRYLIKTRGQQVTLSCSPISGHRSVSWYQQTPGQGLQFLFEYFSETQRNKGNFPGRFSGRQFSNSRSEMNVSTLELGDSALYLCASRSLAGGIYNEQFFGPGTRLTVL.

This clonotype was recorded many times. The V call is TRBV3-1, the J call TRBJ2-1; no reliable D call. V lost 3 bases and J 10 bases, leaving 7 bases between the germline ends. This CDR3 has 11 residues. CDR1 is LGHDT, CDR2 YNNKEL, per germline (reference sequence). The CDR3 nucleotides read TGTGCCAGCAGCCACCATAACGAGCAGTTCTTC. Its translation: CASSHHNEQFF.

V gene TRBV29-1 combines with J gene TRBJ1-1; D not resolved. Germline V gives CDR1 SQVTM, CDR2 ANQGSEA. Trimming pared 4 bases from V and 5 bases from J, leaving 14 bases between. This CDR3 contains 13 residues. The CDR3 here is CSVGQRAWTEAFF. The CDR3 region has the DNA TGCAGCGTTGGGCAGAGGGCATGGACTGAAGCTTTCTTT.

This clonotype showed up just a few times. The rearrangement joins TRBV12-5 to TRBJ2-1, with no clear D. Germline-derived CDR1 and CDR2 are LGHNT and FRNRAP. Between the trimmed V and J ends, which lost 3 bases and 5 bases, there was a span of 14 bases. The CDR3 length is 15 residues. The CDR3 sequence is CASGFYPPENNEQFF. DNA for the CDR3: TGTGCTAGTGGTTTTTACCCTCCCGAAAACAATGAGCAGTTCTTC.